The clone carrying this TCR beta chain was detected only once. The data are from a study of blood T cell repertoires in COVID-19. Overall study context: Researchers got acute and convalescent COVID-19 samples from the United States, Italy and Spain. PBMCs, B-cell-depleted T cells, or T cells were the source of the cDNA or gDNA that made up the material.

In the study's own analysis: The authors estimated nucleated cell counts from reference gene primer amplification. Sequencing was performed with immunoSEQ multiplex PCR; in TCRdb, only in-frame clones are kept and a portion is missing. That table gives V, J and clone size, and the DNA gave D and trimming. The sample records roughly 87,000 clones, about 82% being singletons. The material sequenced was peripheral blood. This TCR was sampled from a man in his fifties with active COVID-19.

CDR3 residues: CAWSSGTGGDEQYF. CDR3 DNA: TGTGCCTGGAGTTCCGGGACAGGGGGCGACGAGCAGTACTTC. This chain joins TRBV30 and TRBJ2-7, with 12 nucleotides matching TRBD1. The J segment lost 5 bases and the V segment lost 2 bases, leaving 4 bases of the junction unmatched. The germline V gene encodes CDR1 GTSNPN and CDR2 SVGIG (reference sequence). This CDR3 is 14 amino acids long.